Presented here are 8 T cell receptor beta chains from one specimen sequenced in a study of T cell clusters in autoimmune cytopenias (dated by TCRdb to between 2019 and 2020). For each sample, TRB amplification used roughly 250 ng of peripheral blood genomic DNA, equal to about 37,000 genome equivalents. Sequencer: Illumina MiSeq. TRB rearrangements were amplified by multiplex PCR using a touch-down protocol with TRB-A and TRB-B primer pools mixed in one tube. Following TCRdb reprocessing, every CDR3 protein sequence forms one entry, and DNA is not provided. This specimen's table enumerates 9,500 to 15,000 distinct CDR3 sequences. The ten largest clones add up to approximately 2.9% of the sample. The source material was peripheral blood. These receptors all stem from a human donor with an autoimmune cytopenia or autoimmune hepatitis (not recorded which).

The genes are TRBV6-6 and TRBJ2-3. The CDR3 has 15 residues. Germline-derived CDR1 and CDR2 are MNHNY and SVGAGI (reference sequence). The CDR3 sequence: CASSSRTSGTDTQYF.

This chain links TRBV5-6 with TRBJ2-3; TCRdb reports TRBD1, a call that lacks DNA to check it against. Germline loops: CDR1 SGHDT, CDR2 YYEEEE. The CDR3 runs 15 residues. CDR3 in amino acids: CASSLTGSGSDTQYF.

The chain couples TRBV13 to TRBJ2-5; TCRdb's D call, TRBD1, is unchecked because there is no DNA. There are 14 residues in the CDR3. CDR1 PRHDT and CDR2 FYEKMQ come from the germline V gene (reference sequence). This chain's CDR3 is CASSLRRGQETQYF.

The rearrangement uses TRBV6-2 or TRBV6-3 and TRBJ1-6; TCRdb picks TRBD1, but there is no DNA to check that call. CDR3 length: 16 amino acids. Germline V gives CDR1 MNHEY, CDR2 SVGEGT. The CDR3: CASSYSTGTGRSPLHF.

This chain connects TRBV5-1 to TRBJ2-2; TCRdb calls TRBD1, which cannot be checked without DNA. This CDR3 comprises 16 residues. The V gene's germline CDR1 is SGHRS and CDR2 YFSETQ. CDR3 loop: CASSPSGQGNTGELFF.

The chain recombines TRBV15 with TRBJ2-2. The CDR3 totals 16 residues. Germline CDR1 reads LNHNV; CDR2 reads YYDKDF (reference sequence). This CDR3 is CATSTTNFLNTGELFF. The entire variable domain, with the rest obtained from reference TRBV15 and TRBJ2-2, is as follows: DAMVIQNPRYQVTQFGKPVTLSCSQTLNHNVMYWYQQKSSQAPKLLFHYYDKDFNNEADTPDNFQSRRPNTSFCFLDIRSPGLGDTAMYLCATSTTNFLNTGELFFGEGSRLTVL.

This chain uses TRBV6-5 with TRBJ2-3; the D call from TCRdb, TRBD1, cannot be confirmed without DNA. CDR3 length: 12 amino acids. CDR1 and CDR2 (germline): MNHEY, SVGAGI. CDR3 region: CASGTVTDTQYF.

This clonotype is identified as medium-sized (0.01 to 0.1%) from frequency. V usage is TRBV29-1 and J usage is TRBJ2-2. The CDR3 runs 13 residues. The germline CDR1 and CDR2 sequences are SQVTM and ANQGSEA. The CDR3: CSADPQNTGELFF.